This T cell receptor (beta chain) was identified during a study of cytomegalovirus exposure and HLA in healthy donors. Turning to this clone: Its cognate antigen is unknown.

Study-wide results and caveats: For presence/absence analyses, sequencing depth was assumed to be roughly uniform across donors.

It was with 60 Vbeta and 13 Jbeta primers that the PCR ran. TCRdb's copy holds only in-frame clones and misses some; the assay was immunoSEQ multiplex PCR. The data show some 150,000 clones, with 70% to 80% seen just once and about 13% held by the top ten. Germline CDR1 and CDR2: SGDLS and YYNGEE. The CDR3 runs to 16 residues. J lost 1 base, V lost 3 bases, and 6 bases had no gene match. V is TRBV9 and J is TRBJ2-3; 9 bases fit TRBD2. The TCR was taken from a man aged 25-45 years in good health and CMV-seropositive. The source material was PBMCs. CDR3 in DNA: TGTGCCAGCAGCGGACCGACTAGCGGACGCACAGATACGCAGTATTTT. This encodes CASSGPTSGRTDTQYF.